This TCR beta chain comes out of a study of blood T cell repertoires in COVID-19. The wider study: Nucleic acid was either cDNA or gDNA, and it came from T cells, B-cell-depleted T cells, or PBMCs.

J gave up 5 bases and V 8 bases, and 6 bases lay outside the gene matches. The CDR3 is 13 amino acids. Germline CDR1 is MNHNY and CDR2 is SVGAGI (reference sequence). Original methodology: Scientists estimated how many nucleated cells there were by amplifying reference gene primers. The method was immunoSEQ multiplex PCR; TCRdb's version includes in-frame clones alone and lacks a portion of them. Clone size and the V and J calls come from that table; the DNA yielded D and trimming. The data hold hundreds of thousands of clones, with approximately 85% observed a single time. The source of this sequence is a man aged 45-60 years with active or convalescent COVID-19. Sample: peripheral blood. V and J are TRBV6-6 and TRBJ2-4; 7 bases fit TRBD1. In DNA, the CDR3 is TGTGCCAGCGGGGACAGAGCACAAAACATTCAGTACTTC. Translated: CASGDRAQNIQYF.